What follows describes a single T cell receptor beta chain. Splitting of CD4+ cells produced CD45RA+ naive and CD45RA-negative memory subsets. The data are from a study of shared clonotypes between healthy human individuals. Study context: Each donor contributed plates that comprised three CD4 naive, three CD4 memory, two CD8 naive and one CD8 memory.

This table comes from immunoSEQ multiplex PCR, and its TCRdb copy is limited to in-frame clones, with some not included. Of about 2 million clones listed, roughly 94% are singletons. The sample consisted of naive CD4+ T cells sorted from blood. Indicated subset: CD45RA+ positively selected. This sequence originates from a man aged 18 to 30 in good health.

CDR3 coding DNA: TGTGCCAGCGCGGGACAGAGAAACACTGAAGCTTTCTTT. Amino acid sequence: CASAGQRNTEAFF. The V and J genes are TRBV18 and TRBJ1-1; 7 nucleotides match TRBD1. CDR1 and CDR2 from the germline V gene are KGHSH and LQKENI. The J segment lost 2 bases and the V segment lost 8 bases, leaving 5 bases of the junction unmatched. This CDR3 has 13 amino acids.